This entry concerns a single T cell receptor beta chain. This clonotype was recorded a few times. The specificity of this receptor is unknown. No much larger clone exists at a distance of one base, and base qualities are not known. The data were obtained in a study of T cells after yellow fever vaccination (dated by TCRdb to the late 2010s). General notes on the study: The SMART-Seq v4 Ultra Low Input RNA kit was used to prepare libraries from fractions with low cell numbers. To follow T-cell clones before and after primary and booster YFV17D yellow fever vaccination, bulk TCR alpha and beta repertoires were sequenced over time. Two healthy male donors, one aged 18 to 30 and one aged 30 to 39 years, were included in the cohort. Blood was drawn at multiple timepoints before and after primary and secondary immunization, with bulk PBMC replicates and cell subsets isolated. Study-wide findings and limitations: The study included only a couple of donors, which limits how far the findings can be generalized. Compared with the primary T-cell response, the secondary T-cell response was faster but weaker, reaching its peak on day 5 rather than on day 15. FACS-sorted repertoires could contain abundant contaminating clonotypes from the bulk population, so computational filtering was required. After the booster, most of the clones that had expanded following primary vaccination were detected again (roughly 96% of CD4 and 85% to 90% of CD8), which suggests that memory was broadly maintained. A small fraction of clonotypes showed up in both the CD4 and CD8 compartments, probably as a result of convergent recombination.

What this sample's treatment or condition label stands for: live attenuated yellow fever vaccine strain. At every blood-draw timepoint, two biological replicates of bulk PBMCs were collected. A standard Ficoll-Paque protocol was used to isolate PBMCs from peripheral blood. TriZol was used to extract RNA from bulk PBMCs, CD4 and CD8 fractions, and dextramer-positive and dextramer-negative fractions. V and J are trimmed by 6 bases and 4 bases, and the gene matches miss 11 bases of the junction. From the cysteine up to the phenylalanine, the CDR3 has a length of 16 residues. Kept here is only the CDR3 DNA, which spans 48 bases and is read in frame from base 1. TCR cDNA was synthesized by 5'RACE template switching, through which a universal primer site and unique molecular identifiers were introduced. Priming of cDNA synthesis was performed from both the TCR alpha and TCR beta constant segments. Libraries were amplified in two PCR steps, with sample barcodes and sequencing adapters added in the second step. Libraries were sequenced on Illumina HiSeq 2500 (2x100 bp) or NovaSeq (2x150 bp). Per the authors' processing: Reads were demultiplexed and collapsed into UMI consensus sequences with MIGEC, and V(D)J alignment was performed with MiXCR. Vaccine-responding clonotypes were identified with edgeR using replicate PBMC samples, with FDR below 0.01 and a log2 fold change above 5 up to day 15 being required. Each bulk clonotype received a CD4 or CD8 identity based on whether the sequenced CD4 or CD8 repertoire contained that clonotype at higher abundance. The public sequencing data were trimmed at Q25 with fastp and processed into clonotypes with MiXCR by TCRdb, which kept only in-frame beta chains. Here each entry gathers all rows of one CDR3 protein and keeps the most common genes and DNA. The V and J calls follow TCRdb's processing rather than the paper's. In this sample the table shows about 500,000 distinct CDR3 sequences, about a sixth of which occur a single time. The ten most abundant clones make up about 18% of the sample.

This clonotype was obtained from a man younger than 30 who received the YFV17D yellow fever vaccine. The starting material was PBMCs, obtained roughly 5 days after the first yellow fever vaccination. This chain is built from TRBV12-3 or TRBV12-4 and TRBJ1-5; 8 bases in the middle match TRBD1. The CDR3: CASRPGTGLRNQPQHF. Here is the DNA: TGTGCCAGCAGACCCGGGACAGGTCTGCGGAATCAGCCCCAGCATTTT.